The 21 T cell receptor beta chains presented below share a single source sample, sequenced in a study of cytomegalovirus exposure and HLA in healthy donors (TCRdb year 2017). Receptor libraries were prepared by the immunoSEQ multiplex PCR assay. The multiplex PCR relied on a mix of 60 forward primers for TCR Vbeta segments and 13 reverse primers for TCR Jbeta segments. Not all clones reach the TCRdb copy of this immuneACCESS table, which keeps in-frame sequences only. Checked studies attribute under half of the gap to unresolved V genes and leave the rest unexplained. The sample data list some 140,000 clones, and approximately 80% of these were observed just once. Of the sample, roughly 1.2% falls within the top ten clones. Specimen: PBMCs. The receptors derive from a male donor in good health and CMV-seropositive.

The CDR3 here is CASSARAYNSPLHF. In nucleotides, the CDR3 is TGTGCCAGCAGTGCCCGAGCCTATAATTCACCCCTCCACTTT. The J gene is TRBJ1-6, the V gene TRBV27, with unresolved D. The CDR3 sequence is 14 residues long. The germline V gene has CDR1 MNHEY and CDR2 SMNVEV (reference sequence). The V and J ends lost 5 bases and 2 bases respectively, with 7 bases between them.

This chain joins TRBV5-1 and TRBJ2-1, with 11 bases lining up with TRBD2. CDR1 is SGHRS and CDR2 is YFSETQ in the germline V gene. The CDR3 runs 18 residues. The junction had 18 bases not matched to a gene; V was cut back by 7 bases and J by 6 bases. The CDR3 DNA reads as TGCGCCAGCTCCGGGGTAGCGGGGGGGTTCCCAACCCCCAATGAGCAGTTCTTC. This encodes CASSGVAGGFPTPNEQFF. Complete variable domain (other parts from reference TRBV5-1 and TRBJ2-1): KAGVTQTPRYLIKTRGQQVTLSCSPISGHRSVSWYQQTPGQGLQFLFEYFSETQRNKGNFPGRFSGRQFSNSRSEMNVSTLELGDSALYLCASSGVAGGFPTPNEQFFGPGTRLTVL.

Of note for this clone: The same CDR3 can be traced to other DNA sequences in this sample. The V call is TRBV18, the J call TRBJ1-5; 9 bases line up with TRBD1. With 3 bases clipped from V and 4 bases from J, the junction kept 1 base outside the gene matches. The germline CDR1 and CDR2 sequences are KGHSH and LQKENI. The CDR3 spans 14 residues. In DNA form, the CDR3 reads TGTGCCAGCTCACCGGGACAGGGAAATCAGCCCCAGCATTTT. Protein product: CASSPGQGNQPQHF.

The J gene is TRBJ2-2, the V gene TRBV7-2; 7 nucleotides align to TRBD1. V shed 4 bases and J 7 bases; nucleotides not matched to a gene: 6. This CDR3 comprises 14 residues. Germline V lookup: CDR1 SGHTA, CDR2 FQGNSA. The chain's CDR3 is CASSSGTAGGELFF. Written as DNA, the CDR3 is TGTGCCAGCAGCTCCGGGACAGCAGGCGGGGAGCTGTTTTTT. Full variable domain (remainder filled in from reference TRBV7-2 and TRBJ2-2): GAGVSQSPSNKVTEKGKDVELRCDPISGHTALYWYRQSLGQGLEFLIYFQGNSAPDKSGLPSDRFSAERTGGSVSTLTIQRTQQEDSAVYLCASSSGTAGGELFFGEGSRLTVL.

This clone was seen more than once but under ten times. V and J are TRBV25-1 and TRBJ2-7; D perhaps matches TRBD2 (5 bases). The CDR3 runs 14 residues. The V gene lost 0 bases and the J gene lost 4 bases, with 10 bases spanning the gap. Germline lookup yields CDR1 MGHDK and CDR2 SYGVNS. As DNA, the CDR3 is TGTGCCAGCAGTGAATATAGTCAGCGGTACGAGCAGTACTTC. Its protein product is CASSEYSQRYEQYF.

This clone was recorded a few times. The chain joins TRBV7-9 to TRBJ2-7; the D gene is possibly TRBD1 (5 bases). The germline V gene has CDR1 SEHNR and CDR2 FQNEAQ (reference sequence). Trimming removed 3 bases at V and 5 bases at J, with 8 bases between. The CDR3 has 12 residues. CDR3 amino acids: CASSFVGDEQYF. CDR3 DNA sequence: TGTGCCAGCAGCTTCGTAGGGGACGAGCAGTACTTC.

The chain combines TRBV4-1 with TRBJ2-3, with 7 bases fitting TRBD1. V dropped 3 bases and J dropped 0; count of bases not matched to a gene: 9. CDR1 MGHRA and CDR2 YSYEKL come from the germline V gene. The CDR3 loop spans 17 amino acids. As DNA, the CDR3 is TGCGCCAGCAGCCAGGCCCGGGACAGTTGGAGCACAGATACGCAGTATTTT. Protein: CASSQARDSWSTDTQYF.

J is TRBJ1-2 and V is TRBV30; TRBD1 matches at 7 bases. The CDR3 covers 13 residues. V lost 2 bases to trimming and J lost 1 base; unmatched junction nucleotides: 1. Germline CDR1 reads GTSNPN; CDR2 reads SVGIG (reference sequence). CDR3 loop: CAWSRDSNYGYTF. The CDR3 coding sequence is TGTGCCTGGAGTAGGGACAGTAACTATGGCTACACCTTC.

V gene TRBV25-1 combines with J gene TRBJ2-3, with TRBD1 matching over 7 bases. J lost 0 bases, V lost 6 bases, and 3 bases had no gene match. Germline CDR1 MGHDK, CDR2 SYGVNS. There are 14 residues in the CDR3. The CDR3 reads CASSRGYSTDTQYF. For the CDR3, the DNA is TGTGCCAGCAGCAGGGGGTATAGCACAGATACGCAGTATTTT.

The chain has TRBV5-4 and TRBJ1-4, with D possibly TRBD1 on 6 matching bases. This CDR3 has 14 amino acids. CDR1 and CDR2 (germline): SGHNT, YYREEE (reference sequence). The V gene lost 4 bases and the J gene lost 5 bases, with 12 bases spanning the gap. Here the CDR3 DNA reads TGTGCCAGCAGCCCCGGGACACACAATGAAAAACTGTTTTTT. Translation gives CASSPGTHNEKLFF.

The V call is TRBV7-2, the J call TRBJ2-3; D is undetermined. Germline CDR1 reads SGHTA; CDR2 reads FQGNSA. This CDR3 comprises 11 residues. Trimming stripped 5 bases from V and 8 bases from J, with 8 bases between. CDR3 DNA sequence: TGTGCCAGCAGCCTTGACTCTACGCAGTATTTT. As protein: CASSLDSTQYF.

The CDR3 protein is CASSQGLAGGSGTQYF. The CDR3 DNA sequence: TGCGCCAGCAGCCAAGGACTAGCGGGAGGGTCAGGGACCCAGTACTTC. This rearrangement joins TRBV5-1 to TRBJ2-5, with TRBD2 identical over 15 bases. Per the germline V gene, CDR1 is SGHRS and CDR2 is YFSETQ. Trimming removed 4 bases from V and 7 bases from J; junction bases left unmatched: 8. The CDR3 is 16 amino acids.

The genes are TRBV6-5 and TRBJ2-2, with TRBD1 as a possible D gene (5 bases). CDR1 and CDR2 from the germline V gene are MNHEY and SVGAGI. Trimming took 2 bases from V and 8 from J, leaving 12 bases between them. This CDR3 comprises 14 residues. The CDR3 reads CASSYGQGKGELFF. DNA for the CDR3: TGTGCCAGCAGTTACGGGCAGGGTAAAGGGGAGCTGTTTTTT.

The J gene is TRBJ2-1, the V gene TRBV7-8; 12 bases are shared with TRBD2. Germline values: CDR1 SGHVS, CDR2 FQNEAQ. The V gene end was trimmed by 1 base and the J gene end by 6 bases; junction bases not matched to a gene: 4. The CDR3 has 16 residues. CDR3 residues: CASSLGLAGGLNEQFF. DNA for the CDR3: TGTGCCAGCAGCTTAGGCCTAGCGGGGGGGCTCAATGAGCAGTTCTTC.

The CDR3 region has the DNA TGCAGCGTCCTGGGACTAGCGGGAGGGTCAGATACGCAGTATTTT. Protein: CSVLGLAGGSDTQYF. The chain joins TRBV29-1 to TRBJ2-3; 16 bases are a match to TRBD2. J was trimmed by 4 bases and V by 6 bases; bases with no gene match: 4. Germline V gene data show CDR1 as SQVTM and CDR2 as ANQGSEA. This CDR3 is built from 15 residues.

The chain recombines TRBV11-2 with TRBJ1-1, with 9 bases matching TRBD1. The V gene end was trimmed by 0 bases and the J gene end by 11 bases; junction bases not matched to a gene: 4. CDR1 is SGHAT and CDR2 is FQNNGV in the germline V gene. The CDR3 runs 13 residues. The CDR3 loop reads CASSLDGDRVAFF. Here the CDR3 DNA reads TGTGCCAGCAGCTTAGATGGGGACAGGGTTGCTTTCTTT.

The J gene is TRBJ2-1, the V gene TRBV11-3; 7 bases align to TRBD2. Germline V gene sequence: CDR1 SGHNT, CDR2 YENEEA. This CDR3 is 13 amino acids long. V dropped 5 bases and J dropped 10; count of bases not matched to a gene: 8. The CDR3 sequence: CASSLGEAGEQFF. The CDR3 nucleotides read TGTGCCAGCAGCCTAGGCGAAGCGGGAGAGCAGTTCTTC. Looking up the rest from reference TRBV11-3 and TRBJ2-1 gives the full variable domain: EAGVVQSPRYKIIEKKQPVAFWCNPISGHNTLYWYLQNLGQGPELLIRYENEEAVDDSQLPKDRFSAERLKGVDSTLKIQPAELGDSAVYLCASSLGEAGEQFFGPGTRLTVL.

This clone turned up a few times. The CDR3 bases are TGTGCCAGCAGTGGGGACTTCTACGAGCAGTACTTC. Amino acid sequence: CASSGDFYEQYF. J is TRBJ2-7 and V is TRBV6-1; the D gene is possibly TRBD2 (6 bases). This CDR3 is 12 amino acids long. V shed 4 bases and J shed 3 bases, with 7 bases lying between them. Germline V gene lookup returns CDR1 MNHNS and CDR2 SASEGT.

V is TRBV4-3 and J is TRBJ2-1; 8 nucleotides line up with TRBD2. The CDR3 is 18 residues long. The V gene's germline CDR1 is LGHNA and CDR2 YSLEER. The V gene end was trimmed by 0 bases and the J gene end by 4 bases; junction bases not matched to a gene: 11. CDR3 loop: CASSQDFSAGDPYNEQFF. The CDR3 DNA reads as TGCGCCAGCAGCCAAGATTTCTCAGCGGGAGATCCATACAATGAGCAGTTCTTC.

V usage is TRBV25-1 and J usage is TRBJ1-2; D is ambiguous. This CDR3 is 12 amino acids long. Germline V gives CDR1 MGHDK, CDR2 SYGVNS. Trimming took off 4 bases at V and 5 bases at J, with 8 bases between the two ends. The CDR3, as DNA: TGTGCCAGCAGTGGGGAGGCGTATGGCTACACCTTC. It yields the protein CASSGEAYGYTF.

This clone has just one count. Germline is not matched at one junction end, which may reflect a read error. The rearrangement joins TRBV30 to TRBJ1-3; possibly TRBD1 for D (5 bases). CDR3 length equals 14 residues. The germline V gene has CDR1 GTSNPN and CDR2 SVGIG (reference sequence). This CDR3 is CAGRDSSSGNTIYF. The DNA of the CDR3 is TGTGCCGGGAGGGACTCTAGCTCTGGAAACACCATATATTTT.